A single sample is the source of the 17 T cell receptor beta chains below, sequenced in a study of CD8+ T cells in alopecia areata. RNA, once extracted, was reverse transcribed into cDNA for use as the sequencing template. The method was immunoSEQ multiplex PCR; TCRdb's version includes in-frame clones alone and lacks a portion of them. The data contain around 61,000 clones, roughly 44% of them singletons. The starting material was CD8+ T cells sorted from blood, obtained at week 0. These receptors were collected from a human donor with alopecia areata.

This clone was found a few times. V is TRBV5-4 and J is TRBJ2-5; D gene unclear. The CDR3 runs to 11 residues. V gave up 2 bases and J gave up 4 bases, with 3 bases separating them. The germline CDR1 and CDR2 sequences are SGHNT and YYREEE (reference sequence). The CDR3 DNA reads TGTGCCAGCAGCTTCGGAGAGACCCAGTACTTC. Protein sequence: CASSFGETQYF.

The chain joins TRBV29-1 to TRBJ2-4; D remains unclear. V lost 6 bases and J 0 bases, leaving 18 bases between the germline ends. Germline CDR1 reads SQVTM; CDR2 reads ANQGSEA. The CDR3 spans 16 residues. CDR3 sequence reads: CSVRAAEPLAKNIQYF. CDR3 bases: TGCAGCGTACGGGCGGCGGAACCTCTAGCCAAAAACATTCAGTACTTC.

The CDR3 DNA follows: TGTGCCAGCAGTGACCCCACCGACCCCAGGGGCCCGGCTGAAGCTTTCTTT. This codes for CASSDPTDPRGPAEAFF. The rearrangement joins TRBV9 to TRBJ1-1, with D possibly TRBD1 on 6 matching bases. Germline CDR1 is SGDLS and CDR2 is YYNGEE. CDR3 size: 17 residues. V lost 5 bases and J lost 6, with 26 bases in between.

This chain links TRBV29-1 with TRBJ2-3; 8 bases agree with TRBD2. This CDR3 has 16 amino acids. Germline values: CDR1 SQVTM, CDR2 ANQGSEA. The ends lost 6 bases at V and 4 bases at J; junction bases unmatched: 15. The CDR3 DNA follows: TGCAGCGTATTAAATACCGAGCGGGAGTCGGCAGATACGCAGTATTTT. It yields the protein CSVLNTERESADTQYF.

This chain joins TRBV29-1 and TRBJ2-1, with 7 bases matching TRBD2. The germline V gene encodes CDR1 SQVTM and CDR2 ANQGSEA. V dropped 3 bases and J dropped 9; count of bases not matched to a gene: 11. The CDR3 runs 14 residues. CDR3 sequence: CSVDPQRGLTEQFF. For the CDR3, the DNA is TGCAGCGTTGATCCCCAGCGGGGCCTTACTGAGCAGTTCTTC.

A single count supports this clone. In the same sample, other DNA sequences code for this CDR3. This chain uses TRBV5-1 with TRBJ2-7; D gene unclear. CDR3 length equals 12 residues. Germline assignment: CDR1 SGHRS and CDR2 YFSETQ. Deletions cut 2 bases from V and 2 bases from J, with 5 bases between. The chain's CDR3 is CASSLSPYEQYF. CDR3 nucleotides: TGCGCCAGCAGCTTAAGTCCCTACGAGCAGTACTTC.

This clone was recorded only once. The chain has TRBV29-1 and TRBJ2-2, with a possible D match to TRBD1 (5 bases). Trimming shortened V by 8 bases and J by 4 bases, and 17 bases separated the two germline ends. This CDR3 is 14 amino acids long. CDR1 is SQVTM, CDR2 ANQGSEA, per germline. CDR3 nucleotide sequence: TGCAGCTTTTTGGGGCAGACGGGCACCGGGGAGCTGTTTTTT. Its translation is CSFLGQTGTGELFF.

This chain links TRBV27 with TRBJ2-7, with no clear D. The germline V and J ends were trimmed by 0 bases and 3 bases, with 3 bases remaining between them. This CDR3 comprises 12 residues. Germline V gives CDR1 MNHEY, CDR2 SMNVEV (reference sequence). CDR3 nucleotides: TGTGCCAGCAGTTTATCCGGCTACGAGCAGTACTTC. It yields the protein CASSLSGYEQYF.

CDR3 coding DNA: TGTGCCAGCATGTGGGCCGGGCGCACAGATACGCAGTATTTT. Its translation is CASMWAGRTDTQYF. This chain connects TRBV28 to TRBJ2-3; no firm D call. The V gene's germline CDR1 is MDHEN and CDR2 SYDVKM. This CDR3 is built from 14 residues. Trimming took 7 bases from V and 1 from J, leaving 12 bases between them.

This chain connects TRBV7-8 to TRBJ1-1; D gene ambiguous. Trimming took off 1 base at V and 5 bases at J, with 8 bases between the two ends. The V gene's germline CDR1 is SGHVS and CDR2 FQNEAQ. This CDR3 contains 13 residues. CDR3 sequence reads: CASSLGYGTEAFF. The DNA for the CDR3 is TGTGCCAGCAGCTTAGGGTATGGGACTGAAGCTTTCTTT. Based on the CDR3 plus reference TRBV7-8 and TRBJ1-1, the full variable domain is GAGVSQSPRYKVAKRGQDVALRCDPISGHVSLFWYQQALGQGPEFLTYFQNEAQLDKSGLPSDRFFAERPEGSVSTLKIQRTQQEDSAVYLCASSLGYGTEAFFGQGTRLTVV.

The V gene is TRBV9, the J gene TRBJ1-1, with D maybe TRBD1 (5 bases). The CDR3 spans 18 residues. V was cut by 4 bases and J by 1 base, with 23 bases left in between. Germline V CDR1 and CDR2: SGDLS, YYNGEE. This chain's CDR3 is CASSSLVLGRGPNTEAFF. Here the CDR3 DNA reads TGTGCCAGCAGCTCCCTCGTTTTGGGGCGAGGCCCGAACACTGAAGCTTTCTTT.

In its sample, this clone was seen a few times. V gene TRBV4-1 combines with J gene TRBJ2-2; D is undetermined. Germline CDR1 is MGHRA and CDR2 is YSYEKL. Trimming cost V 0 bases and J 4 bases, with 6 bases left between them. CDR3 length: 14 residues. This chain's CDR3 is CASSQEFTTGELFF. The CDR3 DNA reads TGCGCCAGCAGCCAAGAGTTTACCACCGGGGAGCTGTTTTTT.

This clone occurred a few times. This chain joins TRBV29-1 and TRBJ2-1; 8 positions match TRBD2. The germline V gene has CDR1 SQVTM and CDR2 ANQGSEA. This CDR3 is 18 amino acids long. The V gene end was trimmed by 0 bases and the J gene end by 1 base; junction bases not matched to a gene: 11. This CDR3 is CSVEDPKPSGSSYNEQFF. The CDR3 DNA follows: TGCAGCGTTGAAGATCCTAAGCCCAGCGGGAGTTCCTACAATGAGCAGTTCTTC.

In its sample, this clone was seen a few times. The genes are TRBV18 and TRBJ2-5, with D uncertain. The CDR3 runs to 14 residues. Deletions cut 2 bases from V and 2 bases from J, with 9 bases between. Germline V gene data show CDR1 as KGHSH and CDR2 as LQKENI. The CDR3 DNA follows: TGTGCCAGCTCACCATGGGCGGATCAAGAGACCCAGTACTTC. As protein: CASSPWADQETQYF. Full variable domain (rest looked up from reference TRBV18 and TRBJ2-5): NAGVMQNPRHLVRRRGQEARLRCSPMKGHSHVYWYRQLPEEGLKFMVYLQKENIIDESGMPKERFSAEFPKEGPSILRIQQVVRGDSAAYFCASSPWADQETQYFGPGTRLLVL.

With regard to this clone: This sample also contains other DNA sequences that code for the same CDR3. The chain joins TRBV4-1 to TRBJ1-2; tentative D call: TRBD1 (5 bases). This CDR3 is built from 11 residues. Looked up from germline, CDR1 is MGHRA and CDR2 is YSYEKL. V dropped 8 bases and J dropped 8 bases, with 12 bases sitting between them. CDR3 protein: CASPQEGGYTF. Here the CDR3 DNA reads TGCGCCAGCCCACAAGAGGGGGGCTACACCTTC.

The chain links TRBV7-2 to TRBJ2-1; D not resolved. CDR1 is SGHTA and CDR2 is FQGNSA in the germline V gene. The CDR3 covers 15 residues. V lost 0 bases to trimming and J lost 8 bases, with 14 bases between them. The CDR3 region has the DNA TGTGCCAGCAGCTTAGCGCTAATAACCGGACATGAGCAGTTCTTC. This sequence encodes CASSLALITGHEQFF.

The sample holds a few counts of this clone. The chain links TRBV7-9 to TRBJ2-3; possibly TRBD2 for D (5 bases). CDR3 size: 16 residues. Germline V lookup: CDR1 SEHNR, CDR2 FQNEAQ (reference sequence). Trimming left V 5 bases short and J 2 bases short, with 17 bases between. The CDR3 DNA follows: TGTGCCAGCAGCCTAAGTGGAGCGGCACCCACAGATACGCAGTATTTT. As protein: CASSLSGAAPTDTQYF.